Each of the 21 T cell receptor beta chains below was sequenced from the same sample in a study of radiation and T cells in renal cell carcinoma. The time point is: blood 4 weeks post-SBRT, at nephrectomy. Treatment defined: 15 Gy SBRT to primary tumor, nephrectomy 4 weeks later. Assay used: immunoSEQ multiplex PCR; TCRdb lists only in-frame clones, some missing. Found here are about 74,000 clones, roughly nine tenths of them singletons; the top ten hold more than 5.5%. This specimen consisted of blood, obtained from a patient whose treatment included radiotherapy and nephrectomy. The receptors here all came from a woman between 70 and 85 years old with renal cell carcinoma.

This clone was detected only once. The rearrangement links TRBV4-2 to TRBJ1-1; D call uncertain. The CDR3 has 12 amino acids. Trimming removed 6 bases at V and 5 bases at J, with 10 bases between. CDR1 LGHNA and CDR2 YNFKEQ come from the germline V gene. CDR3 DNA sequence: TGTGCCAGCAGAGATAGGAAGACTGAAGCTTTCTTT. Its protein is CASRDRKTEAFF.

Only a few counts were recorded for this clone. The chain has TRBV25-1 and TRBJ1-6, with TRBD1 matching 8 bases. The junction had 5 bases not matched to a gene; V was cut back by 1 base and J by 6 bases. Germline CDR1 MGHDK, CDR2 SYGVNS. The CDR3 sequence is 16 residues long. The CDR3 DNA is TGTGCCAGCAGTGAATCCAGGGGGCAGGTTAATTCACCCCTCCACTTT. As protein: CASSESRGQVNSPLHF.

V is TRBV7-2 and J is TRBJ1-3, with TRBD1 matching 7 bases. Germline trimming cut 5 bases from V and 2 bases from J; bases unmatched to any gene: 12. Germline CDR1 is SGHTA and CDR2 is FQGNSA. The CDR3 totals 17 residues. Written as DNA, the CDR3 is TGTGCCAGCAGCCCTAGGAAGTTAGACAGGGCTGGAAACACCATATATTTT. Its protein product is CASSPRKLDRAGNTIYF.

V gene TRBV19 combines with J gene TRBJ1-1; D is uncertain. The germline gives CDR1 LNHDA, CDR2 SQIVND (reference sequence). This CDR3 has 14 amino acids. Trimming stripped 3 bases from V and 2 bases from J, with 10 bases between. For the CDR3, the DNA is TGTGCCAGTAGTATTCCCAACAGTAACACTGAAGCTTTCTTT. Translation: CASSIPNSNTEAFF. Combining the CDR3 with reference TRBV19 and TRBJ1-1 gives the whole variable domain DGGITQSPKYLFRKEGQNVTLSCEQNLNHDAMYWYRQDPGQGLRLIYYSQIVNDFQKGDIAEGYSVSREKKESFPLTVTSAQKNPTAFYLCASSIPNSNTEAFFGQGTRLTVV.

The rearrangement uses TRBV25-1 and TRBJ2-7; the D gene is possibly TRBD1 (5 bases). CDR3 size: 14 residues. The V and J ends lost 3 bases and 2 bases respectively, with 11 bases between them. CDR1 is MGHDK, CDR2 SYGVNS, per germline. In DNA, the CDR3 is TGTGCCAGCAGTGATTTAGGGGCTCCCTACGAGCAGTACTTC. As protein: CASSDLGAPYEQYF.

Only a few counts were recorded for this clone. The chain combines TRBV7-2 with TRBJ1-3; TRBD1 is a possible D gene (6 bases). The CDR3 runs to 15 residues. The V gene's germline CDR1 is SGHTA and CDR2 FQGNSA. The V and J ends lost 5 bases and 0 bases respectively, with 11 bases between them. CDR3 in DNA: TGTGCCAGCAGCCCAACAGGGACCTCTGGAAACACCATATATTTT. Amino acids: CASSPTGTSGNTIYF.

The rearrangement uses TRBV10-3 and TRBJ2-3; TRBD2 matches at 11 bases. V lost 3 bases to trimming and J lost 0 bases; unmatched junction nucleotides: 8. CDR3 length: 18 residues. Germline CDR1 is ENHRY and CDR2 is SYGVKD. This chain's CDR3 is CAISERLAGGSSTDTQYF. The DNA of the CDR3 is TGTGCCATCAGTGAAAGGCTAGCGGGGGGATCTAGCACAGATACGCAGTATTTT.

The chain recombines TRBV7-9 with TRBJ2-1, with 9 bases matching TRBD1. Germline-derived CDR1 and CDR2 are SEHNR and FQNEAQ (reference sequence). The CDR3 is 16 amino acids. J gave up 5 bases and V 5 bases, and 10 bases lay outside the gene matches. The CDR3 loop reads CASSIWDREKDNEQFF. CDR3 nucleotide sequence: TGTGCCAGCAGCATCTGGGACAGGGAGAAGGACAATGAGCAGTTCTTC.

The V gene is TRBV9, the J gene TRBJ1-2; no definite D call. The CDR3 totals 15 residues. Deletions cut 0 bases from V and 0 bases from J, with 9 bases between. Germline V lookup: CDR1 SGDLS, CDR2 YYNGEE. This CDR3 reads CASSVDPATNYGYTF. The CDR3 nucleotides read TGTGCCAGCAGCGTAGACCCTGCGACTAACTATGGCTACACCTTC.

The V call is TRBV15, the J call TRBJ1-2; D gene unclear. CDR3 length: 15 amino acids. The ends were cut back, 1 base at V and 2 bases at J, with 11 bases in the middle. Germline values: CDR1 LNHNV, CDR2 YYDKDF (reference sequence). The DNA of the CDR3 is TGTGCCACCAGCAGAGGTCCGGGCCACAACTATGGCTACACCTTC. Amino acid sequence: CATSRGPGHNYGYTF.

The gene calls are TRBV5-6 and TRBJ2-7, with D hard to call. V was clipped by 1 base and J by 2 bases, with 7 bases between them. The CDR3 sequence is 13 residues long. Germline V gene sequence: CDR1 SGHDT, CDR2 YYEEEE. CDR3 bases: TGTGCCAGCAGCTTGAACAAACCCTACGAGCAGTACTTC. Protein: CASSLNKPYEQYF.

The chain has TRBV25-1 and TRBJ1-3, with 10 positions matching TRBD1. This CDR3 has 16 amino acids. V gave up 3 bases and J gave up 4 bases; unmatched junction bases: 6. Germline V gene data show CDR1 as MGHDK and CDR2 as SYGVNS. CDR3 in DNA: TGTGCCAGCAGTGAGGACAGGGGGTGGAAAGGAAACACCATATATTTT. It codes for CASSEDRGWKGNTIYF.

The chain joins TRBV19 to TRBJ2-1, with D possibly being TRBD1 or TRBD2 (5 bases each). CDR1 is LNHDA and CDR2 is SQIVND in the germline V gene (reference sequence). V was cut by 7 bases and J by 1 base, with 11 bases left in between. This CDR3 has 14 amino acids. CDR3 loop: CASMRGGSYNEQFF. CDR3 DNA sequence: TGTGCCAGTATGAGGGGCGGGTCCTACAATGAGCAGTTCTTC.

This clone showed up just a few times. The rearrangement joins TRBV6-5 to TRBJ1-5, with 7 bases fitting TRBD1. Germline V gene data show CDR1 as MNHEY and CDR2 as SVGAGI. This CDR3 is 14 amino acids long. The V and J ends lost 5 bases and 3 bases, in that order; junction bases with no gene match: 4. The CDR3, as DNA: TGTGCCAGCAGTCAACAGGGGACCAATCAGCCCCAGCATTTT. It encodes CASSQQGTNQPQHF.

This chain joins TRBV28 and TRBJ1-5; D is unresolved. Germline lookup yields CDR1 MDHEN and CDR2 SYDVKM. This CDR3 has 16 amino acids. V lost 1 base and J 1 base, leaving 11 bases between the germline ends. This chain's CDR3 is CASSLFGVGSNQPQHF. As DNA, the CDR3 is TGTGCCAGCAGTTTATTTGGGGTAGGAAGCAATCAGCCCCAGCATTTT.

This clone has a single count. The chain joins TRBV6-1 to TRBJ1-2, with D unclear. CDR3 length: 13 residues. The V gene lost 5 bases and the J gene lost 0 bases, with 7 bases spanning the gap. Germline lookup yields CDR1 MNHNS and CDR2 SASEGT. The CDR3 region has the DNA TGTGCCAGCAGTAGCCGACCTAACTATGGCTACACCTTC. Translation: CASSSRPNYGYTF.

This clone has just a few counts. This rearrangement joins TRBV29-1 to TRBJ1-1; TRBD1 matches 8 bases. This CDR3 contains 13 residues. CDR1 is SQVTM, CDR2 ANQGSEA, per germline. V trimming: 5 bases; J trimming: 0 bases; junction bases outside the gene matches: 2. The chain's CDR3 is CSVTTGVNTEAFF. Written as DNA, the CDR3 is TGCAGCGTTACGACAGGGGTGAACACTGAAGCTTTCTTT.

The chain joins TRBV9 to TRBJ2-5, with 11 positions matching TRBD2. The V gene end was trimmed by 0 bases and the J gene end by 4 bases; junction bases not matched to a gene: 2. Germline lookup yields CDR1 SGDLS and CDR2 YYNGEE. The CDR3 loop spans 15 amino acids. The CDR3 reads CASSVVTSGGETQYF. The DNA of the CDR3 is TGTGCCAGCAGCGTAGTAACTAGCGGGGGAGAGACCCAGTACTTC.

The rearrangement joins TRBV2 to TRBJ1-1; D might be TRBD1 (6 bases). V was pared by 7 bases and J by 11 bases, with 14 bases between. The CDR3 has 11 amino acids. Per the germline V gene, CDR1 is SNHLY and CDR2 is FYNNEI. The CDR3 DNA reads TGTGCCAGCACCAGGGAGGGGGGGGCTTTCTTT. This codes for CASTREGGAFF. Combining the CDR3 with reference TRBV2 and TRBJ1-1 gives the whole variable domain EPEVTQTPSHQVTQMGQEVILRCVPISNHLYFYWYRQILGQKVEFLVSFYNNEISEKSEIFDDQFSVERPDGSNFTLKIRSTKLEDSAMYFCASTREGGAFFGQGTRLTVV.

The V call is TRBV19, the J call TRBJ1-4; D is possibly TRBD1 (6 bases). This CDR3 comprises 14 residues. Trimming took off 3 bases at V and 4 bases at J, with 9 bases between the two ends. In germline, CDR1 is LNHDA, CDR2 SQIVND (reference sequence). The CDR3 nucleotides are TGTGCCAGTAGTATTAGCAGGGGTAATGAAAAACTGTTTTTT. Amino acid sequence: CASSISRGNEKLFF. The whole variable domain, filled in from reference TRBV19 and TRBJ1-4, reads DGGITQSPKYLFRKEGQNVTLSCEQNLNHDAMYWYRQDPGQGLRLIYYSQIVNDFQKGDIAEGYSVSREKKESFPLTVTSAQKNPTAFYLCASSISRGNEKLFFGSGTQLSVL.

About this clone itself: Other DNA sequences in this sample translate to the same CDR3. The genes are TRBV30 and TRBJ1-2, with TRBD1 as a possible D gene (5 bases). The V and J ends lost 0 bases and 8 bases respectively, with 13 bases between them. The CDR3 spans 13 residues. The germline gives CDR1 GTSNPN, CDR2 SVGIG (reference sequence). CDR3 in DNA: TGTGCCTGGAGTGTACGGCAGGGCGACGGCTACACCTTC. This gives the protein CAWSVRQGDGYTF. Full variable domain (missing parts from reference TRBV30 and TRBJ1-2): SQTIHQWPATLVQPVGSPLSLECTVEGTSNPNLYWYRQAAGRGLQLLFYSVGIGQISSEVPQNLSASRPQDRQFILSSKKLLLSDSGFYLCAWSVRQGDGYTFGSGTRLTVV.